This is a list of T cell receptor beta chains from one sample in a study of blood T cell repertoires in COVID-19. The data were produced by immunoSEQ multiplex PCR, yet TCRdb's version contains in-frame clones alone and is incomplete. The profile shows under 65,000 clones, 86% of them singletons. The material sequenced was peripheral blood. These receptors were collected from a man aged 55 to 70 with acute or convalescent COVID-19. Both conserved end residues are part of each CDR3.

j_call,v_call,cdr3_aa
TRBJ1-2,TRBV27,CASSLAARGNGYTF
TRBJ1-6,TRBV14,CASSSSGGIYSPLHF
TRBJ2-3,TRBV9,CASSVSGGRALDTQYF
TRBJ1-1,TRBV21-1,CASSKIPPTRRKNTEAFF
TRBJ2-2,TRBV5-1,CASSSLTGTGELFF
TRBJ2-3,TRBV6-1,CASSEFRASGGSTDTQYF
TRBJ1-2,TRBV28,CASSSTGTNYGYTF
TRBJ1-1,TRBV21-1,CASSKGDRGRDCMNTEAFF
TRBJ1-4,TRBV5-4,CASSDPTDRNEKLFF
TRBJ1-6,TRBV6-5,CASRPNGEGSPLHF
TRBJ2-5,TRBV4-1,CASSQEDRETQYF
TRBJ1-2,TRBV27,CASSSGTGANGYTF
TRBJ2-3,TRBV6-2/TRBV6-3,CASSYSQNWADTQYF
TRBJ2-7,TRBV6-5,CASSYVTGTYEQYF
TRBJ2-7,TRBV28,CASSSVSTARAYEQYF
TRBJ1-1,TRBV28,CASSLVRSLLRRRDTEAFF
TRBJ2-1,TRBV3-1/TRBV3-2,CASNQGRRGEQFF
TRBJ2-1,TRBV28,CASREGQGTYNEQFF
TRBJ2-1,TRBV10-1,CASSSGGPYNEQFF
TRBJ2-1,TRBV19,CASSLTSGYNEQFF
TRBJ1-4,TRBV4-2,CASSQDARGTANEKLFF
TRBJ2-3,TRBV9,CASSVAVGTGWTDTQYF
TRBJ2-5,TRBV5-6,CASRRTGPGETQYF
TRBJ1-4,TRBV7-9,CASSLGGGQRNEKLFF
TRBJ1-5,TRBV3-1/TRBV3-2,CASSQSGLGRNQPQHF
TRBJ1-1,TRBV19,CASSIQGLNTEAFF
TRBJ1-3,TRBV28,CASSLVTGSGNTIYF
TRBJ1-1,TRBV11-1,CASSSQGGGTEAFF
TRBJ1-6,TRBV4-2,CASSQEPPGGGSPLHF
TRBJ2-7,TRBV7-2,CASSLGREYEQYF
TRBJ1-4,TRBV7-2,CASSLTGTGAEKLFF
TRBJ2-7,TRBV7-8,CASSFAGDEQYF
TRBJ1-2,TRBV27,CASSPVPGLDGYTF
TRBJ1-4,TRBV4-2,CASSQDWAGMATNEKLFF
TRBJ1-2,TRBV7-9,CASSSNRGPDTF
TRBJ1-1,TRBV3-1/TRBV3-2,CASSPHERSRVKAFF
TRBJ1-2,TRBV2,CASSEQGSSGYTF
TRBJ2-2,TRBV11-1,CASSAGFTGELFF
TRBJ2-1,TRBV19,CASRDGTYNEQFF
TRBJ1-1,TRBV10-2,CASIPAGGNTEAFF
TRBJ2-2,TRBV4-1,CASSRGSGAGDTGELFF
TRBJ1-1,TRBV12-3/TRBV12-4,CASSLNRDPFF
TRBJ1-4,TRBV7-9,CASSPRDNPTNEKLFF
TRBJ2-4,TRBV4-1,CASSQLGRDRQPNIQYF
TRBJ2-3,TRBV6-5,CASSLNSGARTDTQYF
TRBJ2-3,TRBV7-9,CASSLAGGGPSTDTQYF
TRBJ1-3,TRBV6-5,CASRTGTGNTIYF
TRBJ2-5,TRBV6-5,CASSILAGERETQYF
TRBJ2-7,TRBV27,CASSFRTSGSYEQYF
TRBJ2-3,TRBV24-1,CATKGNLAGGTDTQYF
TRBJ1-4,TRBV3-1/TRBV3-2,CASSQEIGTGRDEKLFF